One T cell receptor (beta chain) is described in this entry. These data come from a study of tumor-infiltrating lymphocytes in localized non-small cell lung cancer. Per the germline V gene, CDR1 is MRHNA and CDR2 is SNTAGT. The CDR3 is 13 amino acids. With V trimmed by 1 base and J by 9 bases, 3 bases remained unmatched. TCRdb keeps only in-frame clones here, not all; method: immunoSEQ multiplex PCR. This repertoire shows about 15,000 clones, roughly 82% found once; its top ten account for 15% to 20%. Sequences were obtained from lung tumor tissue. The TCR comes from a human donor with non-small cell lung cancer. The J gene is TRBJ1-2, the V gene TRBV6-4; 9 bases map to TRBD1. The CDR3 loop is CASSDWTGDRYTF. As DNA, the CDR3 is TGTGCCAGCAGTGACTGGACAGGGGACCGCTACACCTTC.